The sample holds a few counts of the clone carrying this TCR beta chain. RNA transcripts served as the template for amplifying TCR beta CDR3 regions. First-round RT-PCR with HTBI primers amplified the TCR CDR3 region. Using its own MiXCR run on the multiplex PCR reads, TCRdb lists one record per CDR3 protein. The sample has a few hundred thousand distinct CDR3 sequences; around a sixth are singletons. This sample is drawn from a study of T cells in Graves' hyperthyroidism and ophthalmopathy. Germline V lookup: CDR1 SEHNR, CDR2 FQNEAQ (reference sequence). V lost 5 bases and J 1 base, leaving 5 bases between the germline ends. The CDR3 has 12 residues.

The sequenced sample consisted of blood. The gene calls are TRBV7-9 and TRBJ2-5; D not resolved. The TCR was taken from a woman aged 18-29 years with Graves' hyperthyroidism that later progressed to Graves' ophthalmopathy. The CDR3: CASSVAQETQYF. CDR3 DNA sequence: TGTGCCAGCAGCGTGGCCCAAGAGACCCAGTACTTC.